This TCR beta chain appears in the sequencing data of a study of OX40 agonist ivuxolimab in advanced cancers. General study findings and limits: Relative to CD4+, CD8+ T cells held more expanded clones on average. Partial responders at 0.1-3.0 mg/kg showed near-lowest clonal expansion. It was also the case that some nonresponders had low normalized T-cell clonal expansion. Clonal expansion from baseline to week 6 occurred in both CD4+ and CD8+ T cells.

This clone was seen more than once but under ten times. Its antigen is unidentified. Method: immunoSEQ multiplex PCR; TCRdb's copy keeps in-frame clones and lacks some. The sample gives some 30,000 clones, just under 90% of which show up once; more than 30% is in the top ten. The CDR3 extends over 12 amino acids. V lost 4 bases to trimming and J lost 5 bases, with 9 bases between them. Germline values: CDR1 SEHNR, CDR2 FQNEAQ (reference sequence). The sample was CD4+ or CD8+ T cells sorted from blood, taken in a trial of the OX40 agonist ivuxolimab. This chain links TRBV7-9 with TRBJ2-7; D call uncertain. The receptor was isolated from an adult with an advanced solid tumor such as melanoma, head and neck, liver or kidney cancer. Here the CDR3 DNA reads TGTGCCAGCAGCTCGAGACCGGACGAGCAGTACTTC. Translated, it gives CASSSRPDEQYF. The complete variable domain, with remaining parts taken from reference TRBV7-9 and TRBJ2-7, reads DTGVSQNPRHKITKRGQNVTFRCDPISEHNRLYWYRQTLGQGPEFLTYFQNEAQLEKSRLLSDRFSAERPKGSFSTLEIQRTEQGDSAMYLCASSSRPDEQYFGPGTRLTVT.